This TCR beta chain was recorded in a study of blood T cell repertoires in COVID-19. In the study overall: Sources were T cells, B-cell-depleted T cells, or PBMCs; the material itself was cDNA or gDNA.

Germline V lookup: CDR1 MDHEN, CDR2 SYDVKM. CDR3 size: 11 residues. Trimming took 7 bases from V and 6 from J, leaving 7 bases between them. Here immunoSEQ multiplex PCR was the method, and the copy in TCRdb shows in-frame clones only, minus some. There are almost 50,000 clones in the sample; 79% occur only once, and more than 25% lies in the top ten. Sequenced: peripheral blood. This rearrangement joins TRBV28 to TRBJ2-1; no definite D call. This clonotype was obtained from a man between 65 and 85 years old with acute or convalescent COVID-19. CDR3 residues: CASTLLNEQFF. DNA of the CDR3: TGTGCCAGCACCCTCCTCAATGAGCAGTTCTTC.